This T cell receptor (beta chain) derives from a study of cytomegalovirus exposure and HLA in healthy donors. General study results and limits: What a later analysis reportedly showed was that an Asian-associated ancestry cluster had fewer N-insertions than the approximately 700-donor mean.

Both 60 Vbeta primers and 13 Jbeta primers went into the PCR. The method was immunoSEQ multiplex PCR; TCRdb's version includes in-frame clones alone and lacks a portion of them. The sample lists about 110,000 clones, over 9.5% seen once, with about 16% in the top ten. Comment on this clone: Its antigen remains unknown.

This sequence was found in a man aged 40-49 years in good health and CMV-seropositive. Source material: PBMCs.

The CDR3 here is CASSQEGTSGPTDTQYF. Here the CDR3 DNA reads TGCGCCAGCAGCCAAGAAGGGACTAGCGGGCCCACAGATACGCAGTATTTT. The chain links TRBV4-1 to TRBJ2-3; 12 bases are shared with TRBD2. From germline, CDR1 is MGHRA and CDR2 YSYEKL. Trimming cost V 0 bases and J 2 bases; bases outside gene matches: 3. The CDR3 consists of 17 residues.